This TCR beta chain was captured by sequencing in a study of cytomegalovirus exposure and HLA in healthy donors. Study findings and constraints: Prior analysis indicated that the majority of TCR beta V segments exhibited productivity approximately 87% or approximately 30% of the time.

Germline V CDR1 and CDR2: SSHAT, FNYEAQ (reference sequence). The V and J ends lost 3 bases and 3 bases, in that order; junction bases with no gene match: 1. CDR3 size: 15 residues. A remark on this clone: Its antigen remains unidentified.

With 60 Vbeta and 13 Jbeta primers, the PCR was carried out. The method was immunoSEQ multiplex PCR; TCRdb's version includes in-frame clones alone and lacks a portion of them. The sample carries about 82,000 clones, roughly 80% recorded once. V is TRBV7-7 and J is TRBJ2-5; 13 bases line up with TRBD2. The TCR sequence derives from a human donor in good health. Sample: PBMCs. CDR3 region: CASSFGTSGEETQYF. DNA for the CDR3: TGTGCCAGCAGCTTTGGGACTAGCGGGGAAGAGACCCAGTACTTC. Supplemented by reference TRBV7-7 and TRBJ2-5, the full variable domain reads GAGVSQSPRYKVTKRGQDVTLRCDPISSHATLYWYQQALGQGPEFLTYFNYEAQPDKSGLPSDRFSAERPEGSISTLTIQRTEQRDSAMYRCASSFGTSGEETQYFGPGTRLLVL.